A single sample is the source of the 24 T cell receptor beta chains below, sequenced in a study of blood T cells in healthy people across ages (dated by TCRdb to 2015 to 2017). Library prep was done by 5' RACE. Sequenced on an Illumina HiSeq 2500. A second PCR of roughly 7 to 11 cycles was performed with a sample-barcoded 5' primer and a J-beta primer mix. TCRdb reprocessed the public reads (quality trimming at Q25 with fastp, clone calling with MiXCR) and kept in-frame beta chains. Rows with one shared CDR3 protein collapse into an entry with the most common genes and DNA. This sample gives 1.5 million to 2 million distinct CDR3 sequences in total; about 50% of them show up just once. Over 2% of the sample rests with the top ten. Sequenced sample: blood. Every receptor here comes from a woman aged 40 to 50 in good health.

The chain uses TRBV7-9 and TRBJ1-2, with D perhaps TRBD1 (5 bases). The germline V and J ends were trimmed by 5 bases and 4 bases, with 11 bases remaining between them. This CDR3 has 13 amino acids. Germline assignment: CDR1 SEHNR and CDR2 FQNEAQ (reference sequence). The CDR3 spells CASSLQDIYGYTF. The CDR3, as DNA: TGTGCCAGCAGCCTACAGGATATCTATGGCTACACCTTC.

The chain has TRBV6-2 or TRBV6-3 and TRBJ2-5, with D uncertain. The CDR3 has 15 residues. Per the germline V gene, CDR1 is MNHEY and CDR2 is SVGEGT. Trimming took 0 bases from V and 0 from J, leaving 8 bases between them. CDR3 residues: CASSYSSRHQETQYF. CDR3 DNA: TGTGCCAGCAGTTACTCGTCCAGGCACCAAGAGACCCAGTACTTC.

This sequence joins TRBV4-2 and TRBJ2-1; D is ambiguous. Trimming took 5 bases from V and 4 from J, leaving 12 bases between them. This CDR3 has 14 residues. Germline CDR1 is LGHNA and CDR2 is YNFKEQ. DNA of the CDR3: TGTGCCAGCAGCACCGGGCCGGGTTACAATGAGCAGTTCTTC. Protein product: CASSTGPGYNEQFF.

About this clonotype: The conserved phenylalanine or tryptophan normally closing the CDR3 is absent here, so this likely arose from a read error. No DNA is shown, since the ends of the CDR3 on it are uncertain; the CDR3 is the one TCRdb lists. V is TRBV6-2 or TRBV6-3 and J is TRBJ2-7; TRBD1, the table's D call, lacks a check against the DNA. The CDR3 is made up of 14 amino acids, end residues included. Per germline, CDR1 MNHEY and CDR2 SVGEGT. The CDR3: CASSPQPTGMLRYS.

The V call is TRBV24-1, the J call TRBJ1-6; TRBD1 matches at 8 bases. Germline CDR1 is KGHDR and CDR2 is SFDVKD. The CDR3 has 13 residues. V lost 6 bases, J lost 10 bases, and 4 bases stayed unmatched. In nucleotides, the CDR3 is TGTGCCACCAGTAGAGACAGGGGATCACCCCTCCACTTT. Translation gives CATSRDRGSPLHF.

The CDR3 nucleotides read TGTGCCAGCAGTTACACCCCAGGGGGCTACGAGCAGTACTTC. Its translation: CASSYTPGGYEQYF. V and J are TRBV6-2 or TRBV6-3 and TRBJ2-4; 7 bases line up with TRBD1. The DNA end is a closer match to TRBJ2-7, so the J assignment may be wrong. CDR3 length: 14 amino acids. CDR1 MNHEY and CDR2 SVGEGT come from the germline V gene.

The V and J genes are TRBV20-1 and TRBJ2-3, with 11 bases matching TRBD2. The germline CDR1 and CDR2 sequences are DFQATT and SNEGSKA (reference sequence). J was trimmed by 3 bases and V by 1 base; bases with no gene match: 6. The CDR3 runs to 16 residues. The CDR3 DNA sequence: TGCAGTGCTAGAGGTTATGGACTAGCGGGTACAGATACGCAGTATTTT. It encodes CSARGYGLAGTDTQYF.

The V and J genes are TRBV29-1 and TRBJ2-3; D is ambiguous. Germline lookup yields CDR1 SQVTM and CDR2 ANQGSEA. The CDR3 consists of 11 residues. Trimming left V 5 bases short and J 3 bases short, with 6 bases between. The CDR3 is CSVWITDTQYF. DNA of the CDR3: TGCAGCGTTTGGATTACAGATACGCAGTATTTT.

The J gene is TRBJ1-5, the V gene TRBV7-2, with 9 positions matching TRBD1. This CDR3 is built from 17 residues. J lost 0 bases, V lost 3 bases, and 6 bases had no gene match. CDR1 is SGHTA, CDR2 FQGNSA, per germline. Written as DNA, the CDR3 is TGTGCCAGCAGCTTCGGGACAGGGAAGTTTAGCAATCAGCCCCAGCATTTT. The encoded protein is CASSFGTGKFSNQPQHF.

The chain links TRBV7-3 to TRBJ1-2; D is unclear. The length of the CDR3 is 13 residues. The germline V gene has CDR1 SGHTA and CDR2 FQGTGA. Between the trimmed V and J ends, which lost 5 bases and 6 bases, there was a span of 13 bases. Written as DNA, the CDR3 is TGTGCCAGCAGCGTACCTCGAAGCAATGGCTACACCTTC. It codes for CASSVPRSNGYTF. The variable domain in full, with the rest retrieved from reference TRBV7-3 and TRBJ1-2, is GAGVSQTPSNKVTEKGKYVELRCDPISGHTALYWYRQSLGQGPEFLIYFQGTGAADDSGLPNDRFFAVRPEGSVSTLKIQRTERGDSAVYLCASSVPRSNGYTFGSGTRLTVV.

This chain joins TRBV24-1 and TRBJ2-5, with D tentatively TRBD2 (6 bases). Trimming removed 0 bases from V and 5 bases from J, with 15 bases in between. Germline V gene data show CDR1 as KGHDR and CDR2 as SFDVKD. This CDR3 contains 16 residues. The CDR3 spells CATSDLSREKEETQYF. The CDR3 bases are TGTGCCACCAGTGATTTGAGCCGGGAGAAAGAGGAGACCCAGTACTTC.

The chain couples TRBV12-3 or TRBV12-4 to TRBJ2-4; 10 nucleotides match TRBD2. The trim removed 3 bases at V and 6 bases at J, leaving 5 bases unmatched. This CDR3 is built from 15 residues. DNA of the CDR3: TGTGCCAGCAGTTTTTCAGCGGGGGGGATAAACATTCAGTACTTC. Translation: CASSFSAGGINIQYF.

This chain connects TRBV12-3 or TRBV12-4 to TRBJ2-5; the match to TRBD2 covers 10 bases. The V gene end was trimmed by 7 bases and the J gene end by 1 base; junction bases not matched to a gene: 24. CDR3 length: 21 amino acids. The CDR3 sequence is CASTAWGPGSSGGEAQETQYF. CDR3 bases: TGTGCCAGCACCGCTTGGGGTCCAGGGTCCAGCGGGGGGGAAGCCCAAGAGACCCAGTACTTC.

This CDR3 reads CASSSRDIVAGANVLTF. The CDR3 DNA reads TGTGCCAGCAGTTCGAGGGACATTGTGGCTGGGGCCAACGTCCTGACTTTC. V and J are TRBV6-2 or TRBV6-3 and TRBJ2-6, with a weak D call TRBD1 (6 bases). Germline V gene data show CDR1 as MNHEY and CDR2 as SVGEGT. V gave up 4 bases and J gave up 2 bases, with 15 bases separating them. CDR3 size: 17 residues.

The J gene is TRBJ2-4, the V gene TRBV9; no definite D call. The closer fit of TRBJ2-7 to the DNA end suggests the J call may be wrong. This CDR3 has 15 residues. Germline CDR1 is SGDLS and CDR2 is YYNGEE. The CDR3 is CASSVEGAGPYEQYF. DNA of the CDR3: TGTGCCAGCAGCGTAGAAGGAGCAGGTCCTTACGAGCAGTACTTC.

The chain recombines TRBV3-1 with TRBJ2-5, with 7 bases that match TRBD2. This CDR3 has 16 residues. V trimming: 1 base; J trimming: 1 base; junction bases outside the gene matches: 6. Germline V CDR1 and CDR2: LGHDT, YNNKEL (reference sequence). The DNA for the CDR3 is TGTGCCAGCAGCCAAGTGCGGGGGTGGGGCCAAGAGACCCAGTACTTC. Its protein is CASSQVRGWGQETQYF.

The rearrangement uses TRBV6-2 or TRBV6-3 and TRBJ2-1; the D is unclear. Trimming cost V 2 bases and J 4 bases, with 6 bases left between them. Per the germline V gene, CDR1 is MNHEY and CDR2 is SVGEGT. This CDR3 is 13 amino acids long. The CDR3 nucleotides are TGTGCCAGCAGTTACAGGGAATACAATGAGCAGTTCTTC. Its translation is CASSYREYNEQFF.

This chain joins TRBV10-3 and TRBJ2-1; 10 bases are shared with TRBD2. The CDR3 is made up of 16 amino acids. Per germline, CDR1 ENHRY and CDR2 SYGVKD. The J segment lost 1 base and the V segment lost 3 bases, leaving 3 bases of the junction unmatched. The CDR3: CAISETSGASYNEQFF. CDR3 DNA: TGTGCCATCAGTGAAACTAGCGGGGCGTCCTACAATGAGCAGTTCTTC.

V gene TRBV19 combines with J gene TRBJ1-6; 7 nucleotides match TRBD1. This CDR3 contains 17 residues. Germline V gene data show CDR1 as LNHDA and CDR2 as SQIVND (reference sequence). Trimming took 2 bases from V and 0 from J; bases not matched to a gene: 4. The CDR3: CASSISRDSSYNSPLHF. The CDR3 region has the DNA TGTGCCAGTAGTATAAGTAGGGACAGCTCCTATAATTCACCCCTCCACTTT. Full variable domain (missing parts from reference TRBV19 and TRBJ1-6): DGGITQSPKYLFRKEGQNVTLSCEQNLNHDAMYWYRQDPGQGLRLIYYSQIVNDFQKGDIAEGYSVSREKKESFPLTVTSAQKNPTAFYLCASSISRDSSYNSPLHFGNGTRLTVT.

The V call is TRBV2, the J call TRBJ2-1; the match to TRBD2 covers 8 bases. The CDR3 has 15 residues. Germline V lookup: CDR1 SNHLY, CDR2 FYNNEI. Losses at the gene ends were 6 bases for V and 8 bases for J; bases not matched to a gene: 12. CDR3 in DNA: TGTGCCAGCAGAGCAGATAGCGGGGTAGTCTATGAGCAGTTCTTC. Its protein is CASRADSGVVYEQFF.

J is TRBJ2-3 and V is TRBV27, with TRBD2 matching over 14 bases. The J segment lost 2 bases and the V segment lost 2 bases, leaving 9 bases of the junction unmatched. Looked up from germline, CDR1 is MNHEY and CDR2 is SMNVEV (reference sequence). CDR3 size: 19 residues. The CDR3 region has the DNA TGTGCCAGCAGTTTAATGATTGGACTAGCGGGGGGACACACAGATACGCAGTATTTT. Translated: CASSLMIGLAGGHTDTQYF.

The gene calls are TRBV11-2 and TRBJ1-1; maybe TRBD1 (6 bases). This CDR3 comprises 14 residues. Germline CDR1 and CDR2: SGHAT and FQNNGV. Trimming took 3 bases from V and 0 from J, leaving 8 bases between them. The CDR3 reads CASSLRDMNTEAFF. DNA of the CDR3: TGTGCCAGCAGCTTGAGGGACATGAACACTGAAGCTTTCTTT.

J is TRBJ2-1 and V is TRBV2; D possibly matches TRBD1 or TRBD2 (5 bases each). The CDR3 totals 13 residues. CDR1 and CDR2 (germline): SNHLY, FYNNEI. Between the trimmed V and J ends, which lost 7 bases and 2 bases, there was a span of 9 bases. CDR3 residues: CASTGLAYNEQFF. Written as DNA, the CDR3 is TGTGCCAGCACGGGGCTAGCCTACAATGAGCAGTTCTTC. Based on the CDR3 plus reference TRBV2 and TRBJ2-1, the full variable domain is EPEVTQTPSHQVTQMGQEVILRCVPISNHLYFYWYRQILGQKVEFLVSFYNNEISEKSEIFDDQFSVERPDGSNFTLKIRSTKLEDSAMYFCASTGLAYNEQFFGPGTRLTVL.

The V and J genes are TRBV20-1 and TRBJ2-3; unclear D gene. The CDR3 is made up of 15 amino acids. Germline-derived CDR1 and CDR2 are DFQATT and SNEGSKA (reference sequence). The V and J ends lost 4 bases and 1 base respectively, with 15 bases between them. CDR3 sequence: CSAKSPALRTDTQYF. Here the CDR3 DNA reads TGCAGTGCTAAGTCTCCTGCCTTACGCACAGATACGCAGTATTTT.